This T cell receptor beta chain stems from a study of neurological immune-mediated disorders. The study's findings and limits: None of the features examined (clinical or MRI) was associated with the multiple sclerosis repertoire cluster. One related-CDR3 cluster, which may be a signature, held the repertoires of 18 of 34 multiple sclerosis patients after phylogenetic grouping.

Time point in this sample: longitudinal time-point 1 (baseline). This clonotype was seen many times. What it binds is not known. This CDR3 comprises 11 residues. Germline CDR1 and CDR2: DFQATT and SNEGSKA (reference sequence). Trimming cost V 5 bases and J 1 base, with 6 bases left between them. The authors produced cDNA by 5'RACE using 10-nucleotide random UMIs. TCRdb redid the calling of the 5' RACE reads with MiXCR, one entry per CDR3 protein. The repertoire has tens of thousands of distinct CDR3 sequences, less than 3.5% of them found once; the top ten carry around 7.7%. The sample was PBMCs. This receptor was obtained from a woman aged 60-75 years with multiple sclerosis. The chain links TRBV20-1 to TRBJ2-7, with D unclear. As DNA, the CDR3 is TGCAGTGCTTTCAGGTCCTACGAGCAGTACTTC. As protein: CSAFRSYEQYF.